This TCR beta chain appears in the sequencing data of a study of regulatory T cells in long-lasting Graves disease. Overall study results and limits: When disease was persistent, TRBV28, TRBJ1-2 and TRBJ2-5 were the favored segments. Those with persistent disease had in common more public clonotypes (about 2,500) than new patients (roughly 1,000).

Specified time point: newly diagnosed GD, antithyroid drugs for less than 3 months. After RNA was extracted from PBMCs, the TCR library was made from it. American Thyroid Association guidelines defined Graves' disease diagnosis. The sample holds a few counts of this clonotype. Its cognate antigen is unknown. Construction of the TCR beta libraries employed iRepertoire HTBI primers in conjunction with Arm-PCR of CDR3 regions. TCRdb re-analysed the multiplex PCR reads in MiXCR, keeping a single row per CDR3 protein. The data hold roughly 560,000 distinct CDR3 sequences, with about 16% observed a single time. This CDR3 comprises 18 residues. J was trimmed by 0 bases and V by 6 bases; bases with no gene match: 15. Germline-derived CDR1 and CDR2 are SGHRS and YFSETQ. These data were also filed under a second study, of T cells in Graves' hyperthyroidism and ophthalmopathy. That study reports: Carried out on the TCR CDR3, a first-round RT-PCR used the HTBI primer set.

The source of this sequence is a woman aged 40 to 65 with Graves disease. The genes are TRBV5-1 and TRBJ1-3; TRBD1 agrees at 7 bases. The input for sequencing was peripheral blood mononuclear cells (PBMCs), taken at new diagnosis, from a patient treated with antithyroid drugs. CDR3 region: CASTPGTALDRSGNTIYF. The CDR3 DNA reads TGCGCCAGCACCCCCGGGACAGCGCTAGACCGCTCTGGAAACACCATATATTTT.